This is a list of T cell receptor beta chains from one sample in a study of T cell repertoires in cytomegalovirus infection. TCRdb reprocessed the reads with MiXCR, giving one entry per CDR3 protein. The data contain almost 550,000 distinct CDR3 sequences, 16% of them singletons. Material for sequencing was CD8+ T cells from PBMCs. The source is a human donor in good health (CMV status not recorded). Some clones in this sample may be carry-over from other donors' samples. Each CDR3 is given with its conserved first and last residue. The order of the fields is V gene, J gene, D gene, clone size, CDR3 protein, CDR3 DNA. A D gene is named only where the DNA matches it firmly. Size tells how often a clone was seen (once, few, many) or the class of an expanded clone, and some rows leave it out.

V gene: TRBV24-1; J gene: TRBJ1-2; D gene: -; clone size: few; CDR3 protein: CATSGPGPQGGYTF; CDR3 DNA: TGTGCCACCAGTGGTCCGGGACCCCAGGGAGGCTACACCTTC
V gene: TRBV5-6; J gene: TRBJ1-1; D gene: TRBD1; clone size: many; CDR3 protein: CASSLAPDRVGTEAFF; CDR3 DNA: TGTGCCAGCAGCTTGGCCCCTGACAGGGTGGGCACTGAAGCTTTCTTT
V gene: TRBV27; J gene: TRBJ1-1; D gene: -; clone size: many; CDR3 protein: CASSLGGFGSTEAFF; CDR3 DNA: TGTGCCAGCAGTTTGGGAGGGTTTGGAAGTACTGAAGCTTTCTTT
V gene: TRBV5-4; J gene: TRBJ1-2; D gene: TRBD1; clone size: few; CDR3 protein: CASSLIAWDSYGYTF; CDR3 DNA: TGTGCCAGCAGCTTGATAGCTTGGGACAGCTATGGCTACACCTTC
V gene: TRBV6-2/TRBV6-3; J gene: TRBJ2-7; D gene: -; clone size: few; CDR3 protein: CASSPSVNEQYF; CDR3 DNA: TGTGCCAGCAGCCCTAGCGTGAACGAGCAGTACTTC
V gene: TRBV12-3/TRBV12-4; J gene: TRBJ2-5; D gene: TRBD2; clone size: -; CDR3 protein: CASRGTSGPQETQYF; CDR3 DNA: TGTGCCAGCAGAGGGACTAGCGGGCCTCAAGAGACCCAGTACTTC
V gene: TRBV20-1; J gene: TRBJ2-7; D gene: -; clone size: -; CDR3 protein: CSAREIPGAYEQYF; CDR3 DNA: TGCAGTGCTAGAGAAATCCCTGGAGCCTACGAGCAGTACTTC
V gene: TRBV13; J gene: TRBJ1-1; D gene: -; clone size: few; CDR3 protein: CASSLGDSLEAFF; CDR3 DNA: TGTGCCAGCAGCTTAGGGGACAGCCTCGAAGCTTTCTTT
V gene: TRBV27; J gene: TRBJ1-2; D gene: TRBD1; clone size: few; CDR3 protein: CASSPTGAPNYGYTF; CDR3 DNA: TGTGCCAGCAGTCCTACAGGGGCCCCTAACTATGGCTACACCTTC
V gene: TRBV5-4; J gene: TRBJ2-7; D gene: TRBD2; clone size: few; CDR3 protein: CASSFSGTSGRLAEQYF; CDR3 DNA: TGTGCCAGCAGCTTCTCCGGGACTAGCGGGAGACTAGCCGAGCAGTACTTC
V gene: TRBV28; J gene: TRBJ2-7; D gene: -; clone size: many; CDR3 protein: CASSLDSALEQYF; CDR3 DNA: TGTGCCAGCAGCCTCGATTCTGCGCTCGAGCAGTACTTC
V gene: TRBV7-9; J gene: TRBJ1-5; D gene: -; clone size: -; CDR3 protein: CASSNQNQPQHF; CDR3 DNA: TGTGCCAGCAGCAACCAGAATCAGCCCCAGCATTTT
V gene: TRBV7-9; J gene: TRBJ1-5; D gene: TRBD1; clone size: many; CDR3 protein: CASSCKTRQGAAGNQPQHF; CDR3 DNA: TGTGCCAGCAGCTGTAAGACGAGACAGGGGGCGGCTGGCAATCAGCCCCAGCATTTT
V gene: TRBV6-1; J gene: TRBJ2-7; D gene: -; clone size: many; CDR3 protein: CASSVDPLREQYF; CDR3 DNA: TGTGCCAGCAGTGTCGACCCCCTCCGCGAGCAGTACTTC
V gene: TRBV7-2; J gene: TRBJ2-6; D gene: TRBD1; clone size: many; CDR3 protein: CASSSEDRLAGANVLTF; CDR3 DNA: TGTGCCAGCAGCTCAGAGGACAGGCTCGCTGGGGCCAACGTCCTGACTTTC
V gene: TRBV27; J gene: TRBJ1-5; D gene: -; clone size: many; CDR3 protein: CASSLERGSNQPQHF; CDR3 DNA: TGTGCCAGCAGTTTAGAGCGGGGAAGCAATCAGCCCCAGCATTTT
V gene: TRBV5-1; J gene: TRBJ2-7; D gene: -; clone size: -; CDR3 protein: CASSLGPDFRRDEQYF; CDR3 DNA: TGCGCCAGCAGCTTGGGGCCAGACTTTAGAAGGGACGAGCAGTACTTC
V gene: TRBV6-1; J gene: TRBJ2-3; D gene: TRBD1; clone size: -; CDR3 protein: CASSDRDRVTDTQYF; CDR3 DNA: TGTGCCAGCAGTGACCGGGACAGGGTCACAGATACGCAGTATTTT
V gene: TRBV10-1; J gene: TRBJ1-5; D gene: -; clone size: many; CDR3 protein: CASSADGYNQPQHF; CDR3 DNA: TGCGCCAGCAGCGCAGACGGGTACAATCAGCCCCAGCATTTT
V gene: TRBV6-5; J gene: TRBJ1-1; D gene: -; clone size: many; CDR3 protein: CASSYLDENTEAFF; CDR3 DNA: TGTGCCAGCAGTTACCTCGATGAGAACACTGAAGCTTTCTTT
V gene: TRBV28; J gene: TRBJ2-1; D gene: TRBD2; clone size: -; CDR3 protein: CASSSLAGGPDEQFF; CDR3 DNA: TGTGCCAGCAGTTCCTTAGCGGGAGGGCCGGATGAGCAGTTCTTC
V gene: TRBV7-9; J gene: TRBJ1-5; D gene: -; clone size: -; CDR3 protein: CASSFYSGTLNQPQHF; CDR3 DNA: TGTGCCAGCAGCTTTTATTCCGGGACGCTCAATCAGCCCCAGCATTTT
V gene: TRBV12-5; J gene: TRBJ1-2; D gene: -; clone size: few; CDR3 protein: CASGRDNYGYTF; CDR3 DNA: TGTGCTAGTGGGCGGGATAACTATGGCTACACCTTC
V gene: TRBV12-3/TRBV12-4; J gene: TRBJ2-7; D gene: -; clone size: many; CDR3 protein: CASGAGPSEQYF; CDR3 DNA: TGTGCCAGCGGGGCGGGGCCCAGCGAGCAGTACTTC